Listed below are T cell receptor beta chains from one sample, sequenced in a study of blood T cell repertoires in COVID-19. Assay used: immunoSEQ multiplex PCR; TCRdb lists only in-frame clones, some missing. The repertoire holds about 89,000 clones, with just under 80% as singletons. Sequencing was carried out using peripheral blood. The receptors were sampled from a man in his 70s with COVID-19, enrolled during active disease. Both conserved end residues are part of each CDR3. A D gene is named only where the DNA matches it firmly. Where a row states a size, it is once, few, many or the class of an expanded clone; other rows omit it.

>-|-|TRBJ1-3|14|TRBV6-6
TGTGCCAGCAGTACAGGGACCTCTGGAAACACCATATATTTT
CASSTGTSGNTIYF
>TRBD2|-|TRBJ2-7|16|TRBV27
TGTGCCAGCAGTCTGTCCCCGGGACTAGCGGGCTACGAGCAGTACTTC
CASSLSPGLAGYEQYF
>TRBD1|-|TRBJ2-7|12|TRBV19
TGTGCCAGTAGTACGGGACAGGGGGTCCAGTACTTC
CASSTGQGVQYF
>TRBD2|-|TRBJ2-1|15|TRBV5-4
TGTGCCAGCAGCCGGCCTAGCGGGGGTTACAATGAGCAGTTCTTC
CASSRPSGGYNEQFF
>-|once|TRBJ1-3|14|TRBV5-5
TGTGCCAGCAGCACCGGGGGATCTGGAAACACCATATATTTT
CASSTGGSGNTIYF
>TRBD2|-|TRBJ2-1|14|TRBV6-5
TGTGCCACGACCCAGCGGGGGGGCCGCAATGAGCAGTTCTTC
CATTQRGGRNEQFF
>TRBD1|-|TRBJ2-2|14|TRBV19
TGTGCCAGTAGTAAGGGACAGGGTCCCGGGGAGCTGTTTTTT
CASSKGQGPGELFF
>-|-|TRBJ1-1|13|TRBV19
TGTGCCAGTAGTACCCAGGGGAAGCCTGAAGCTTTCTTT
CASSTQGKPEAFF
>TRBD1|-|TRBJ2-3|13|TRBV5-1
TGCGCCAGCAGACTGGACAGGGCGGATACGCAGTATTTT
CASRLDRADTQYF
>-|-|TRBJ1-3|15|TRBV2
TGTGCCAGTAGTTACCCCAGTACCGTAGGAAACACCATATATTTT
CASSYPSTVGNTIYF
>TRBD1|once|TRBJ1-1|12|TRBV29-1
TGCAGCGCCGGACAGGGGAAGGCTGAAGCTTTCTTT
CSAGQGKAEAFF
>-|-|TRBJ2-6|19|TRBV5-1
TGCGCCAGCAGCTACGGTGGGACAAATGGGGGTTCTGGGGCCAACGTCCTGACTTTC
CASSYGGTNGGSGANVLTF
>-|few|TRBJ2-3|15|TRBV7-6
TGTGCCAGCAGCTTAGACGGGAGCCTCACAGATACGCAGTATTTT
CASSLDGSLTDTQYF
>-|-|TRBJ2-2|18|TRBV21-1
TGTGCCAGCAGCAAAGAATTCCACAGGGTTACGGACACCGGGGAGCTGTTTTTT
CASSKEFHRVTDTGELFF
>TRBD1|-|TRBJ2-1|16|TRBV18
TGTGCCAGCTCAGGGGACAGGGAGGCCTCCTACAATGAGCAGTTCTTC
CASSGDREASYNEQFF
>-|many|TRBJ1-2|13|TRBV12-3/TRBV12-4
TGTGCCAGCAGTCGGTCCGACTGGTATGGCTACACCTTC
CASSRSDWYGYTF
>TRBD1|few|TRBJ2-7|15|TRBV28
TGTGCCAGCAGCACGCCGGGACAGGGGGCATACGAGCAGTACTTC
CASSTPGQGAYEQYF
>-|-|TRBJ2-7|13|TRBV6-6
TGTGCCAGCAGTTACTCTCAGGACTACGAGCAGTACTTC
CASSYSQDYEQYF
>TRBD1|-|TRBJ2-7|12|TRBV19
TGTGCCAGTGAGGACAGGACCGGCGAGCAGTACTTC
CASEDRTGEQYF
>TRBD2|-|TRBJ2-7|14|TRBV28
TGTGCCAGCAGTTTGGGGGGGAGCTCCTACGAGCAGTACTTC
CASSLGGSSYEQYF
>TRBD1|-|TRBJ1-1|14|TRBV3-1/TRBV3-2
TGTGCCAGCAGCCAAGATATCAGGGGGACTGAAGCTTTCTTT
CASSQDIRGTEAFF
>-|-|TRBJ1-2|12|TRBV18
TGTGCCAGCTCACCGAACGGCTATGGCTACACCTTC
CASSPNGYGYTF
>TRBD2|-|TRBJ2-3|14|TRBV5-1
TGCGCCAGCAGCGGACTAGTAGCCCCAGATACGCAGTATTTT
CASSGLVAPDTQYF
>-|-|TRBJ1-2|15|TRBV4-2
TGTGCCAGCAGCCAAGATAAGGGGCCTTTCTATGGCTACACCTTC
CASSQDKGPFYGYTF
>TRBD1|-|TRBJ1-2|15|TRBV7-9
TGTGCCAGCAGCTTAAAGCTGACAGGGGGCTATGGCTACACCTTC
CASSLKLTGGYGYTF
>TRBD2|many|TRBJ2-3|15|TRBV7-9
TGTGCCAGCAGCCTAGCGGGAGGGACTGGGGATACGCAGTATTTT
CASSLAGGTGDTQYF
>TRBD1|-|TRBJ1-2|16|TRBV6-1
TGTGCCAGCAGTGAAGTGGCGGGGACAGGGAGGACTGGCTACACCTTC
CASSEVAGTGRTGYTF
>TRBD1|-|TRBJ1-1|14|TRBV7-9
TGTGCCAGCAGCTTAGCGACAGGGGGCAGATTGACTTTCTTT
CASSLATGGRLTFF
>TRBD1|-|TRBJ1-4|17|TRBV4-1
TGCGCCAGCGGTTTGGTTGCCGAGACAGGGGGTCCTGAAAAACTGTTTTTT
CASGLVAETGGPEKLFF
>-|-|TRBJ2-1|12|TRBV6-5
TGTGCCGCGGAGAGCTCCTACAATGAGCAGTTCTTC
CAAESSYNEQFF
>TRBD2|-|TRBJ2-3|16|TRBV5-1
TGCGCCAGCAGCAAGGGACTAGCGGGAAGCACAGATACGCAGTATTTT
CASSKGLAGSTDTQYF
>-|-|TRBJ2-7|12|TRBV5-1
TGCGCCAGCAGCTTGGGGGCGGGCGAGCAGTACTTC
CASSLGAGEQYF
>-|-|TRBJ1-3|15|TRBV2
TGTGCCAGCAGTGGTGGCGGATACTCTGGAAACACCATATATTTT
CASSGGGYSGNTIYF
>-|-|TRBJ1-3|15|TRBV7-8
TGTGCCAGCAGCTTAGTCGCAGGTGCTGGAAACACCATATATTTT
CASSLVAGAGNTIYF
>TRBD2|-|TRBJ2-1|15|TRBV5-5
TGTGCCAGCAGCTTATCGACTAGCTCGTTCCATGAGCAGTTCTTC
CASSLSTSSFHEQFF
>-|-|TRBJ1-1|16|TRBV6-1
TGTGCCAGCAGTGAAAGTTTAATACGGGTGAACACTGAAGCTTTCTTT
CASSESLIRVNTEAFF
>TRBD1|few|TRBJ2-5|16|TRBV6-6
TGTGCCAGCAGTTTAATCGGGACAGCCCACGGAGAGACCCAGTACTTC
CASSLIGTAHGETQYF
>TRBD2|-|TRBJ2-1|15|TRBV3-1/TRBV3-2
TGTGCCAGCAGCAAAGGACTAGCGGCTTACAATGAGCAGTTCTTC
CASSKGLAAYNEQFF
>TRBD1|-|TRBJ1-2|15|TRBV9
TGTGCCAGCAGCGCAGACGGACAGGGTAACTATGGCTACACCTTC
CASSADGQGNYGYTF
>-|once|TRBJ2-1|13|TRBV7-2
TGTGCCAGCAGCTTTAATCCGTACAATGAGCAGTTCTTC
CASSFNPYNEQFF
>TRBD1|-|TRBJ1-1|14|TRBV7-9
TGTGCCAGCAGCCTCGGACAGGGGAACACTGAAGCTTTCTTT
CASSLGQGNTEAFF
>TRBD2|few|TRBJ2-1|15|TRBV25-1
TGTGCCAGCAGTGAATATCGGGGGGGATACAATGAGCAGTTCTTC
CASSEYRGGYNEQFF
>TRBD1|once|TRBJ2-1|16|TRBV25-1
TGTGCCAGCAGTGATCCCGGGCGACAGGGGCGAGGTGAGCAGTTCTTC
CASSDPGRQGRGEQFF
>TRBD2|few|TRBJ2-3|15|TRBV18
TGTGCCAGCCACACGGGACTAGCGGGAGCAGATACGCAGTATTTT
CASHTGLAGADTQYF
>-|-|TRBJ2-3|17|TRBV12-5
TGTGCTAGTGGTTTGGTACAGCAGGGAACTAGCACAGATACGCAGTATTTT
CASGLVQQGTSTDTQYF
>TRBD2|-|TRBJ2-1|16|TRBV14
TGTGCCAGCAGCCCTTTAGCGGGGGGCCCCTACAATGAGCAGTTCTTC
CASSPLAGGPYNEQFF
>TRBD2|-|TRBJ2-7|18|TRBV7-8
TGTGCCAGCAGCTTAGTGAGGCTAGCGGGAGGGCTGAGGGACGAGCAGTACTTC
CASSLVRLAGGLRDEQYF
>TRBD1|-|TRBJ2-1|15|TRBV4-1
TGCGCCAGCAGTTTCCGAGAGGGGGCTTACAATGAGCAGTTCTTC
CASSFREGAYNEQFF
>-|-|TRBJ2-3|14|TRBV5-1
TGCGCCAGCAGCTTGTTGCAGGGTGCAGATACGCAGTATTTT
CASSLLQGADTQYF
>-|-|TRBJ1-3|13|TRBV3-1/TRBV3-2
TGTGCCAGCAGCCCCGGACAGGGAAACACCATATATTTT
CASSPGQGNTIYF
>-|-|TRBJ1-6|12|TRBV13
TGTGCCAGCAGCTTAGCACTATCACCCCTCCACTTT
CASSLALSPLHF
>-|-|TRBJ2-2|15|TRBV2
TGTGCCAGCAGTGCCTACCGCCCGAACACCGGGGAGCTGTTTTTT
CASSAYRPNTGELFF
>TRBD1|-|TRBJ1-2|15|TRBV5-8
TGTGCCAGCAGCTTCCCTTACAGGGGAGGCTATGGCTACACCTTC
CASSFPYRGGYGYTF
>TRBD2|-|TRBJ2-7|15|TRBV3-1/TRBV3-2
TGTGCCAGCAGCCATCAGACTAGCGGTACCTACGAGCAGTACTTC
CASSHQTSGTYEQYF
>TRBD2|-|TRBJ2-7|14|TRBV5-4
TGTGCCAGCAGTGAGGACAGCGGGAGAGGCGAGCAGTACTTC
CASSEDSGRGEQYF